This T cell receptor beta chain comes out of a study of T-cell reconstitution after alpha-beta-depleted transplantation in children. Library preparation (for TCRbeta) was performed with unique molecular identifiers. TCRdb used MiXCR to reprocess the PCR reads, holding one entry per CDR3 protein. The sample gives hundreds of thousands of distinct CDR3 sequences, around 16% of which show up once; 1.1% is in the top ten. This clonotype was recorded many times. The source material was PBMCs from the stem cell graft donor, sampled from the stem cell graft. The receptor's source is a human donor who donated a stem cell graft to a child with acute myeloid leukemia.

CDR3 coding DNA: TGTGCCAGCAGTGTGCCCGGGACAGGGACTGGCTACACCTTC. Translation: CASSVPGTGTGYTF. The chain recombines TRBV25-1 with TRBJ1-2; 9 bases are a match to TRBD1. Germline trimming cut 4 bases from V and 7 bases from J; bases unmatched to any gene: 7. The CDR3 is 14 amino acids. Germline V gene lookup returns CDR1 MGHDK and CDR2 SYGVNS.